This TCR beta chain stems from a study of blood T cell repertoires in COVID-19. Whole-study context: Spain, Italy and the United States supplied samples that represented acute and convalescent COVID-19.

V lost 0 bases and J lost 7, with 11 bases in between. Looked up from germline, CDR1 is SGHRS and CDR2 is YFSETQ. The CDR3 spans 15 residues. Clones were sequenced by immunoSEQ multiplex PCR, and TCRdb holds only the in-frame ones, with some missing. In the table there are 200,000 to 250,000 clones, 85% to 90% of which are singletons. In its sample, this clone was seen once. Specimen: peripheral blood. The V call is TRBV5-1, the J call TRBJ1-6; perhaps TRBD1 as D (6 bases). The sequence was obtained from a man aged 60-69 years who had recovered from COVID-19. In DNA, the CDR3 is TGCGCCAGCAGCTTGGACAGGGTACGCAATTCACCCCTCCACTTT. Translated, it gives CASSLDRVRNSPLHF.